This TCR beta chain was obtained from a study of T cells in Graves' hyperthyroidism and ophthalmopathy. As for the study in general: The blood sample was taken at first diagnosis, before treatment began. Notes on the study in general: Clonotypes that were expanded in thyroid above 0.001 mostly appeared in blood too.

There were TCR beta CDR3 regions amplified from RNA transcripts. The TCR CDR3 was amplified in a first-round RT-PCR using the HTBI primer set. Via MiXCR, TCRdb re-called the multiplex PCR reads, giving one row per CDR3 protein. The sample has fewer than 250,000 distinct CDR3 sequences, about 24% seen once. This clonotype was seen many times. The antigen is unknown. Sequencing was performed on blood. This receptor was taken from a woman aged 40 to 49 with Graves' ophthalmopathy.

The CDR3 reads CSASGQDINQPQHF. DNA for the CDR3: TGCAGTGCCTCGGGACAGGACATTAATCAGCCCCAGCATTTT. V gene TRBV20-1 combines with J gene TRBJ1-5, with 8 bases identical to TRBD1. Germline V gene data show CDR1 as DFQATT and CDR2 as SNEGSKA (reference sequence). V lost 6 bases to trimming and J lost 4 bases; unmatched junction nucleotides: 8. The CDR3 sequence is 14 residues long.